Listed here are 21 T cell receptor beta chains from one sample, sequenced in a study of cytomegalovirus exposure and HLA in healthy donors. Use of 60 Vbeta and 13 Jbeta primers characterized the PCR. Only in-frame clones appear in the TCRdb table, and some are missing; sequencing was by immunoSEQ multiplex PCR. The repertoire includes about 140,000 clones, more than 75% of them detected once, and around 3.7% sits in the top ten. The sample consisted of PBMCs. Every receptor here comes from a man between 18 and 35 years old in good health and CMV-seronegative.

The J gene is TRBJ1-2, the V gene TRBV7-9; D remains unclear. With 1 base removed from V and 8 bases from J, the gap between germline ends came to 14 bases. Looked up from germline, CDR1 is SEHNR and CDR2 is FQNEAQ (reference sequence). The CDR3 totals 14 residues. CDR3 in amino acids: CASSLVSPVEGYTF. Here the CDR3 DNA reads TGTGCCAGCAGCTTAGTTAGTCCGGTCGAAGGCTACACCTTC. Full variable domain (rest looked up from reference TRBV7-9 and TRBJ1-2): DTGVSQNPRHKITKRGQNVTFRCDPISEHNRLYWYRQTLGQGPEFLTYFQNEAQLEKSRLLSDRFSAERPKGSFSTLEIQRTEQGDSAMYLCASSLVSPVEGYTFGSGTRLTVV.

The CDR3 spells CASRTGTNTGELFF. CDR3 DNA sequence: TGTGCCAGCAGAACTGGGACAAACACCGGGGAGCTGTTTTTT. This chain joins TRBV6-6 and TRBJ2-2, with TRBD1 as a possible D gene (6 bases). Germline lookup yields CDR1 MNHNY and CDR2 SVGAGI (reference sequence). V was cut by 6 bases and J by 2 bases, with 10 bases left in between. This CDR3 contains 14 residues.

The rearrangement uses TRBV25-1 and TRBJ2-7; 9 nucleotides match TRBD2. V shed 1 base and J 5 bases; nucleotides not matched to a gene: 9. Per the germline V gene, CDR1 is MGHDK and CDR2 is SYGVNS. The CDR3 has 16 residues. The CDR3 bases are TGTGCCAGCAGTGAATGGGGAAGCGGGAGGCGCCACGAGCAGTACTTC. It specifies CASSEWGSGRRHEQYF.

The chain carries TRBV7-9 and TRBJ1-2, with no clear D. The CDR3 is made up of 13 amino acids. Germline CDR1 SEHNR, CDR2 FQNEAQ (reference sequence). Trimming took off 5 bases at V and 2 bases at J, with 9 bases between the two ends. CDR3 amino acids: CASSPPLNYGYTF. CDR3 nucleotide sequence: TGTGCCAGCAGCCCCCCGCTAAACTATGGCTACACCTTC.

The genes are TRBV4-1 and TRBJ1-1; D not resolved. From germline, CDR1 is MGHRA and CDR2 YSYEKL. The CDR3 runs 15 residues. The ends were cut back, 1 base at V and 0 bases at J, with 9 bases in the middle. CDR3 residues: CASSQGVRMNTEAFF. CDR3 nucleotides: TGCGCCAGCAGCCAAGGAGTGCGGATGAACACTGAAGCTTTCTTT.

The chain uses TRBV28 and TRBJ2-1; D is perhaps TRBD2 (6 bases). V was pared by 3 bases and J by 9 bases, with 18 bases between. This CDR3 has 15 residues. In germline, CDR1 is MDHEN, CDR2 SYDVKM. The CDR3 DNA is TGTGCCAGCAGTTTTGTGGGTGTCCGGGGGAGTGAGCAGTTCTTC. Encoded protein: CASSFVGVRGSEQFF.

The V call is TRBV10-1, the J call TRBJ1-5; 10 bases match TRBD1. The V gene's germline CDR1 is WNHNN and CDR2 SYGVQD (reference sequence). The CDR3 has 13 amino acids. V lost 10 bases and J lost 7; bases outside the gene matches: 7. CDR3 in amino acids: CATRDRGSQPQHF. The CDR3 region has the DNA TGCGCCACCCGGGACAGGGGCTCACAGCCCCAGCATTTT.

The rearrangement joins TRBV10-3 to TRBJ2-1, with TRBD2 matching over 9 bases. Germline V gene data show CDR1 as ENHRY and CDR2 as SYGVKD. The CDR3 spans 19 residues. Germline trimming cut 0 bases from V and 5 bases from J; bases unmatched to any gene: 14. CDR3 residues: CAISESGDRGRAFDNEQFF. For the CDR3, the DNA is TGTGCCATCAGTGAGTCAGGGGATCGCGGGAGGGCCTTCGACAATGAGCAGTTCTTC.

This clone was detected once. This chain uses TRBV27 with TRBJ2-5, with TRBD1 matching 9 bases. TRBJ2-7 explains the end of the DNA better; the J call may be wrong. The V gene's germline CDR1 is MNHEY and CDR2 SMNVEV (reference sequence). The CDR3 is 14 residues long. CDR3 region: CASSPRQGGYEQYF. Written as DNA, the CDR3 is TGTGCCAGCAGCCCCAGACAGGGGGGCTACGAGCAGTACTTC.

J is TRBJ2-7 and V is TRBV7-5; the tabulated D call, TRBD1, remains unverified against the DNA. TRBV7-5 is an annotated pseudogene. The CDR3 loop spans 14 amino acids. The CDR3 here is CVRSKSGQTYKQYF. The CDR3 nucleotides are TGTGTCAGAAGCAAGTCGGGACAGACGTACAAGCAGTACTTC.

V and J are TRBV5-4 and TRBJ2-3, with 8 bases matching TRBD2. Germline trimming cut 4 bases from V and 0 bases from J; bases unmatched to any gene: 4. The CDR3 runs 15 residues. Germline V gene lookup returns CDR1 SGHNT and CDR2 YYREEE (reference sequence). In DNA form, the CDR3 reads TGTGCCAGCAGCGCCGGGGGGGCTAGCACAGATACGCAGTATTTT. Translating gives CASSAGGASTDTQYF.

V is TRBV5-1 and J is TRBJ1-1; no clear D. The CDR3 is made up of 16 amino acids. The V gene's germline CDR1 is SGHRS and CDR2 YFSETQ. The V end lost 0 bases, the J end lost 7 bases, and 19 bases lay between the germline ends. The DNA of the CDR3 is TGCGCCAGCAGCTTGGATACGTCGGGCGGGGTGGGTGAAGCTTTCTTT. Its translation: CASSLDTSGGVGEAFF.

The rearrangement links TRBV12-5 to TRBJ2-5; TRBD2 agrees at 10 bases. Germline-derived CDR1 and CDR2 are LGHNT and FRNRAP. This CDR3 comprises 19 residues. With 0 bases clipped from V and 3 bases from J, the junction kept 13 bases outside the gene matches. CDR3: CASGLVRSVGLAGEETQYF. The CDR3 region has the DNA TGTGCTAGTGGTTTGGTTAGGTCCGTCGGTCTAGCGGGAGAAGAGACCCAGTACTTC. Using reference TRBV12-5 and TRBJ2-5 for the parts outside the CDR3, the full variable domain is DARVTQTPRHKVTEMGQEVTMRCQPILGHNTVFWYRQTMMQGLELLAYFRNRAPLDDSGMPKDRFSAEMPDATLATLKIQPSEPRDSAVYFCASGLVRSVGLAGEETQYFGPGTRLLVL.

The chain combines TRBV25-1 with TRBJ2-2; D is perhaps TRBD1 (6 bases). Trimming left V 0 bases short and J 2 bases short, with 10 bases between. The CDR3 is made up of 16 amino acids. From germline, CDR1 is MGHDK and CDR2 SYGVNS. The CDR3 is CASSEYGQRNTGELFF. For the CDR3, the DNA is TGTGCCAGCAGTGAATATGGACAGAGAAACACCGGGGAGCTGTTTTTT.

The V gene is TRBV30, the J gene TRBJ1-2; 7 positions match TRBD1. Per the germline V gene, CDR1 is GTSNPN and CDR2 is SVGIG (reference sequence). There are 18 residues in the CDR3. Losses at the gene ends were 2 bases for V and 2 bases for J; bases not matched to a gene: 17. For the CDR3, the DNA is TGTGCCTGGAGTTTTTCGGTACCGAGACAGGGACTGAACTATGGCTACACCTTC. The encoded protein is CAWSFSVPRQGLNYGYTF.

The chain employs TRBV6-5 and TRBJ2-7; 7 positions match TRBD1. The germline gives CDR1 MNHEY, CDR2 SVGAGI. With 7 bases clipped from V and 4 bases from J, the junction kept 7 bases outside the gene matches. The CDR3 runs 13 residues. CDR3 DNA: TGTGCCAGCAACATCCCGGGACAGTACGAGCAGTACTTC. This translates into CASNIPGQYEQYF.

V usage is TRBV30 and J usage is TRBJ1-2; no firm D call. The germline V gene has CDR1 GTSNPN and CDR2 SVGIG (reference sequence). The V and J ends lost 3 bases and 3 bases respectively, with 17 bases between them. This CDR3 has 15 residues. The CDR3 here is CAWSPHMFPYYGYTF. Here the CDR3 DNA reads TGTGCCTGGAGCCCTCACATGTTCCCGTACTATGGCTACACCTTC.

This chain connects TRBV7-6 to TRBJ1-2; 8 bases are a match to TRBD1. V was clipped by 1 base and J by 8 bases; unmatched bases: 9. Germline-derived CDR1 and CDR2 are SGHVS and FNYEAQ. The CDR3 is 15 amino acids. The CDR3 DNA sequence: TGTGCCAGCAGCTTAGAGAAGACAGGGGCCAGCGGCTACACCTTC. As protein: CASSLEKTGASGYTF. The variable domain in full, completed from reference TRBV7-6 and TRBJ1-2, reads GAGVSQSPRYKVTKRGQDVALRCDPISGHVSLYWYRQALGQGPEFLTYFNYEAQQDKSGLPNDRFSAERPEGSISTLTIQRTEQRDSAMYRCASSLEKTGASGYTFGSGTRLTVV.

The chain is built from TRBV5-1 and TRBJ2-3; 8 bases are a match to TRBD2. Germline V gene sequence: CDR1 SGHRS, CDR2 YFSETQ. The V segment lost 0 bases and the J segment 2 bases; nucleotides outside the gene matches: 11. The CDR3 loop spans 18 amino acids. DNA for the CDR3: TGCGCCAGCAGCTTGGTCGCGGGGGGCCGGGGGAACACAGATACGCAGTATTTT. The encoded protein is CASSLVAGGRGNTDTQYF. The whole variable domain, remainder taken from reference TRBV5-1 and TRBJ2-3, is KAGVTQTPRYLIKTRGQQVTLSCSPISGHRSVSWYQQTPGQGLQFLFEYFSETQRNKGNFPGRFSGRQFSNSRSEMNVSTLELGDSALYLCASSLVAGGRGNTDTQYFGPGTRLTVL.

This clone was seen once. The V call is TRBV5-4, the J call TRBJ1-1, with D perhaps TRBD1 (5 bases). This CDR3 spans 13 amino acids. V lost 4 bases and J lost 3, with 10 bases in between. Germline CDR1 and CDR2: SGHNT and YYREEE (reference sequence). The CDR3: CASSRDSYTEAFF. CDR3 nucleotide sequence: TGTGCCAGCAGCCGGGACTCCTACACTGAAGCTTTCTTT.

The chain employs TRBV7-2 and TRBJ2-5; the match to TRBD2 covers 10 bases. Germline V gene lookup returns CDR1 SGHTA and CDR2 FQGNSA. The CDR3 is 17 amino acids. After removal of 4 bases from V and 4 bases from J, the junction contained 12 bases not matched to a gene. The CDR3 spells CASSSRSASGRPETQYF. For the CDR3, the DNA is TGTGCCAGCAGCTCCCGCTCGGCTAGCGGGAGACCAGAGACCCAGTACTTC.